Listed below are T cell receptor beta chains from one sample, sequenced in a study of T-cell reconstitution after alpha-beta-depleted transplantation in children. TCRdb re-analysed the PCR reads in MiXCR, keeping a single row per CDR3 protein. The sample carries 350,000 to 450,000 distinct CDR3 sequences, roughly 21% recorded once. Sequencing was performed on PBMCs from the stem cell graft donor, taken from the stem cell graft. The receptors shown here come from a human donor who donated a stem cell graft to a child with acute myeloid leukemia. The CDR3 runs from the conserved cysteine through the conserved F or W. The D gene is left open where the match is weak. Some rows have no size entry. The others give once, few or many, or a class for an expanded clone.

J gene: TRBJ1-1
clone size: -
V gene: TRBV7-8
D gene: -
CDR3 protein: CASSLMVGVMNTEAFF
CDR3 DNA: TGTGCCAGCAGCTTAATGGTTGGCGTTATGAACACTGAAGCTTTCTTT

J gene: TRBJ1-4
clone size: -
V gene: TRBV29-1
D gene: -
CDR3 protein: CSVVGGGNEKLFF
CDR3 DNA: TGCAGCGTTGTAGGGGGAGGTAATGAAAAACTGTTTTTT

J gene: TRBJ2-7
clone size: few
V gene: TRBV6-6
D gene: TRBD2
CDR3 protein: CASTLAAGGYEQYF
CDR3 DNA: TGTGCCAGCACCCTGGCAGCGGGGGGCTACGAGCAGTACTTC

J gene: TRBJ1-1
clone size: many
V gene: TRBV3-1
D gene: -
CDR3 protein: CASSPRQVTEAFF
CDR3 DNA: TGTGCCAGCAGTCCTCGACAGGTAACTGAAGCTTTCTTT

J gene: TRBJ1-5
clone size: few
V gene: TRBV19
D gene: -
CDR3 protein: CASTQRLSNQPQHF
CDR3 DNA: TGTGCCAGTACCCAAAGATTAAGCAATCAGCCCCAGCATTTT

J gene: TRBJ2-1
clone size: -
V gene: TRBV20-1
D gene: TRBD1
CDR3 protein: CTTGGQGSHEQFF
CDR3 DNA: TGCACCACGGGGGGACAGGGGTCGCATGAGCAGTTCTTC

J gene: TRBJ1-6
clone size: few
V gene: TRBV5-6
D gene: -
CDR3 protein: CASSFRAVNSPLHF
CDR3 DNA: TGTGCCAGCAGCTTCCGGGCCGTCAATTCACCCCTCCACTTT

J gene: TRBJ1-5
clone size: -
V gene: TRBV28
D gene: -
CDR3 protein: CASSLKWLYSNQPQHF
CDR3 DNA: TGTGCCAGCAGTTTGAAGTGGCTTTATAGCAATCAGCCCCAGCATTTT

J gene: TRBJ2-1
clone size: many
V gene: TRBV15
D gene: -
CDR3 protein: CATSRRGGVYNEQFF
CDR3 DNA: TGTGCCACCAGCAGGAGGGGGGGGGTCTACAATGAGCAGTTCTTC

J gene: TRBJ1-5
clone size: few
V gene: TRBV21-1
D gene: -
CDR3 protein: CASTLSHQPQHF
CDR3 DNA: TGTGCCAGCACCCTAAGTCATCAGCCCCAGCATTTT

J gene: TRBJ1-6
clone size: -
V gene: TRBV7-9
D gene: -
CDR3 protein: CASSLDGGGNSPLHF
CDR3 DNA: TGTGCCAGCAGCTTAGATGGGGGAGGCAATTCACCCCTCCACTTT

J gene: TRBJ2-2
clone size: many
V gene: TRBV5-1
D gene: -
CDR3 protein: CASSLRTDTGELFF
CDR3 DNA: TGCGCCAGCAGCTTACGGACAGACACCGGGGAGCTGTTTTTT

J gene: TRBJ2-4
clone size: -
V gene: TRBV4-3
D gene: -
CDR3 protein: CASSQDRHLTRIKNIQYF
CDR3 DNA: TGCGCCAGCAGCCAAGATCGACATCTAACGCGTATCAAAAACATTCAGTACTTC

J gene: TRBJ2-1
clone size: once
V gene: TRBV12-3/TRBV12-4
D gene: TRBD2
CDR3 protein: CASSPPLAGVPNEQFF
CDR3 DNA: TGTGCCAGCAGCCCCCCGCTAGCGGGAGTCCCCAATGAGCAGTTCTTC

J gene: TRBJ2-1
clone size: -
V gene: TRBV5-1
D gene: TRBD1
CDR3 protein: CASSNSRDRVYNEQFF
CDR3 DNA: TGCGCCAGCAGCAACTCCCGGGACAGGGTATACAATGAGCAGTTCTTC

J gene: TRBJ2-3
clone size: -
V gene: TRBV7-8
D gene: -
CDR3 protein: CASSPLPSAITDTQYF
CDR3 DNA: TGTGCCAGCAGCCCATTACCTAGCGCAATCACAGATACGCAGTATTTT

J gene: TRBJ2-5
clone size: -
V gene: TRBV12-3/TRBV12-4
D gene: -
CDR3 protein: CASSLSTETQYF
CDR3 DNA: TGTGCCAGCAGTCTTTCGACCGAGACCCAGTACTTC

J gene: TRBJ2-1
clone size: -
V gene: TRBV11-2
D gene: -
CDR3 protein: CASSSKDSNPYNEQFF
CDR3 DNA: TGTGCCAGCAGCTCGAAGGACAGCAACCCCTACAATGAGCAGTTCTTC

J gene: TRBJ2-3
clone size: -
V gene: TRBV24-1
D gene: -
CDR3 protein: CATSDLTASTDTQYF
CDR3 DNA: TGTGCCACCAGTGACCTGACAGCCAGCACAGATACGCAGTATTTT

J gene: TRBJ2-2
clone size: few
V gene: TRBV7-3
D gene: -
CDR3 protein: CASSLDPIANTGELFF
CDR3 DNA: TGTGCCAGCAGCTTAGATCCAATCGCGAACACCGGGGAGCTGTTTTTT

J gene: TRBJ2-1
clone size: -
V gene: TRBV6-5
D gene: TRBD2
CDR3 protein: CASSYSRLAGGLGEQFF
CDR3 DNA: TGTGCCAGCAGTTACTCGAGGCTAGCGGGGGGTTTGGGTGAGCAGTTCTTC

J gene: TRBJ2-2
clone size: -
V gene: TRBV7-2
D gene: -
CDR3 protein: CASSFDRRNTGELFF
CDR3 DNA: TGTGCCAGCAGCTTTGACAGGAGGAACACCGGGGAGCTGTTTTTT

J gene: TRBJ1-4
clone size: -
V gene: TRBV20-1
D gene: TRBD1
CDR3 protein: CSARQRTGNEKLFF
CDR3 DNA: TGCAGTGCTAGACAAAGGACAGGGAATGAAAAACTGTTTTTT

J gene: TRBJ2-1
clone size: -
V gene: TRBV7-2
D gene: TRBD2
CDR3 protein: CASSLAYASGLEGEQFF
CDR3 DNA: TGTGCCAGCAGCTTAGCGTACGCTAGCGGTCTGGAGGGTGAGCAGTTCTTC

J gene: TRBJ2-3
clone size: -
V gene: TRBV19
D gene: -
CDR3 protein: CASSIGDTQYF
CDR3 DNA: TGTGCCAGTAGTATTGGCGATACGCAGTATTTT

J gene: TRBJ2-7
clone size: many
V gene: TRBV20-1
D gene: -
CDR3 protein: CSARDVAYEQYF
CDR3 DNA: TGCAGTGCTCGGGACGTGGCGTACGAGCAGTACTTC

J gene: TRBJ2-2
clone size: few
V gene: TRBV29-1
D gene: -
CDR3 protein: CSVGQKNTGELFF
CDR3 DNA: TGCAGCGTTGGGCAGAAGAACACCGGGGAGCTGTTTTTT

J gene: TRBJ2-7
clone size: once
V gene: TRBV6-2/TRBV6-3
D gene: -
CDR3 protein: CASSFARAEQYF
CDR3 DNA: TGTGCCAGCAGCTTCGCTAGGGCCGAGCAGTACTTC

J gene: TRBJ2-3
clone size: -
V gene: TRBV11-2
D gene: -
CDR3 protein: CASSPPPLGDTQYF
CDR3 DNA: TGTGCCAGCAGCCCCCCCCCACTAGGAGATACGCAGTATTTT

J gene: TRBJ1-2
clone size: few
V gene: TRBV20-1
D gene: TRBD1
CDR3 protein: CSARTGGGYGYTF
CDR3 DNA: TGCAGTGCTCGGACAGGGGGCGGTTATGGCTACACCTTC

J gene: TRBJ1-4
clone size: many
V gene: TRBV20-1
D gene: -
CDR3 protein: CSARSGYNEKLFF
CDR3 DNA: TGCAGTGCTAGGTCGGGGTATAATGAAAAACTGTTTTTT

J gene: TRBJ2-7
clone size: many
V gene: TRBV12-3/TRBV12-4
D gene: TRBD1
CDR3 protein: CASSLKGQGSYEQYF
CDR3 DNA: TGTGCCAGCAGTTTAAAGGGACAGGGATCCTACGAGCAGTACTTC

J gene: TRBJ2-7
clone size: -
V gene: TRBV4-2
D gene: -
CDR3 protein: CASLFDGGSDEQYF
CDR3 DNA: TGTGCCAGCCTATTTGACGGGGGCAGCGACGAGCAGTACTTC

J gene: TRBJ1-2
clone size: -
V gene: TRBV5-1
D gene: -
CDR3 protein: CASSRGTEDRVGYTF
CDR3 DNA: TGCGCCAGCAGCCGCGGGACGGAAGATAGAGTCGGCTACACCTTC

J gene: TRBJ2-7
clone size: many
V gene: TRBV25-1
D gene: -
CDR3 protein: CASSGLMETYSYEQYF
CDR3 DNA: TGTGCCAGCAGTGGCCTCATGGAGACTTACTCCTACGAGCAGTACTTC

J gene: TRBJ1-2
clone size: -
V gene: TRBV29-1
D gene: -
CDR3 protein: CSVTTGEVIHYGYTF
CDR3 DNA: TGCAGCGTTACAACTGGGGAGGTGATACACTATGGCTACACCTTC

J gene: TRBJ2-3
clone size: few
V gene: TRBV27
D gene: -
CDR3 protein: CASSLRPQTDTQYF
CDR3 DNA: TGTGCCAGCAGTCTAAGACCTCAGACAGATACGCAGTATTTT

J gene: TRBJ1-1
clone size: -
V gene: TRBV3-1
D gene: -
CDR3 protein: CASRSVGNTEAFF
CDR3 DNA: TGTGCCAGCAGGTCTGTAGGGAACACTGAAGCTTTCTTT

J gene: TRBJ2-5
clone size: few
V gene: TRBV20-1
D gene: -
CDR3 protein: CSATQGLVETQYF
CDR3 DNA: TGCAGTGCTACCCAGGGGTTGGTGGAGACCCAGTACTTC

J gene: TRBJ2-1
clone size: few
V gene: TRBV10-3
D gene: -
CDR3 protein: CAISGIVTGLNSNEQFF
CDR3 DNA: TGTGCCATCAGTGGAATCGTCACGGGCCTTAACTCCAATGAGCAGTTCTTC

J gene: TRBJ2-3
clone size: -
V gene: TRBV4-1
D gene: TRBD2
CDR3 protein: CASSLSAGPSTDTQYF
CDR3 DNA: TGCGCCAGCAGCCTTTCAGCGGGACCGAGCACAGATACGCAGTATTTT

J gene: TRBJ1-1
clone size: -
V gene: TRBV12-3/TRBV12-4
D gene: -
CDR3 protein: CASSIVLVRGENTEAFF
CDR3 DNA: TGTGCCAGCAGTATAGTATTGGTGCGCGGGGAGAACACTGAAGCTTTCTTT

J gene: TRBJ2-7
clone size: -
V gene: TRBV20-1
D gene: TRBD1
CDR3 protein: CSADRGSYEQYF
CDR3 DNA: TGCAGTGCGGACAGGGGATCCTACGAGCAGTACTTC

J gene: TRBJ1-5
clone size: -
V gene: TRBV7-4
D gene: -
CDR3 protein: CASSLCGHWPLGNQPQHF
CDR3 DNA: TGTGCCAGCAGCTTATGCGGACACTGGCCTCTGGGCAATCAGCCCCAGCATTTT

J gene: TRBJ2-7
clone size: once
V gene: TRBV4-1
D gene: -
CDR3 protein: CASSVERDWGNSYEQYF
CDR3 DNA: TGCGCCAGCAGCGTTGAGAGGGACTGGGGTAATTCCTACGAGCAGTACTTC

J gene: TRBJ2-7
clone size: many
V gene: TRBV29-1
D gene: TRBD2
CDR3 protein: CSVEGQTSGKRYEQYF
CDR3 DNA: TGCAGCGTTGAAGGGCAGACTAGCGGGAAACGCTACGAGCAGTACTTC

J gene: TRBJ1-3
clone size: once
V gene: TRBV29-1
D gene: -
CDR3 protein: CSVAVRASSGNTIYF
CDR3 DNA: TGCAGCGTAGCCGTCCGGGCGAGCTCTGGAAACACCATATATTTT

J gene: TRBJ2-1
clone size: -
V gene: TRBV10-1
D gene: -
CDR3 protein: CASSDRQKRDEQFF
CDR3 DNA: TGCGCCAGCAGTGACCGACAAAAGCGGGATGAGCAGTTCTTC

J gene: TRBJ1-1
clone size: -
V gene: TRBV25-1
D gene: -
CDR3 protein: CASTPPWAGPKEAFF
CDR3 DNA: TGTGCCAGCACTCCCCCGTGGGCAGGGCCCAAAGAAGCTTTCTTT

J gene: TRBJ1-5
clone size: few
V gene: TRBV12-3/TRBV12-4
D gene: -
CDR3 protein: CASSPGRFNQPQHF
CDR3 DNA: TGTGCCAGCAGCCCTGGACGGTTCAATCAGCCCCAGCATTTT

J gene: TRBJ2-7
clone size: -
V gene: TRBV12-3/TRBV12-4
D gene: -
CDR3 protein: CASSLKRGNYEQYF
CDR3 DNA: TGTGCCAGCAGTTTGAAAAGGGGAAACTACGAGCAGTACTTC

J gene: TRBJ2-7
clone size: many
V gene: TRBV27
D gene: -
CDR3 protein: CASSSPDRSLYEQYF
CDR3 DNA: TGTGCCAGCAGTTCGCCCGACAGGTCCCTATACGAGCAGTACTTC

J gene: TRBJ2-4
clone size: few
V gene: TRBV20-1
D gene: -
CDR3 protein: CNARDGAAAKNIQYF
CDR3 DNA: TGCAATGCTAGAGATGGGGCGGCAGCCAAAAACATTCAGTACTTC

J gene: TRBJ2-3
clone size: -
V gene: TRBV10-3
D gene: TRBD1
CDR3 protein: CAIGTGSADTQYF
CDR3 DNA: TGTGCCATAGGGACAGGGTCTGCAGATACGCAGTATTTT

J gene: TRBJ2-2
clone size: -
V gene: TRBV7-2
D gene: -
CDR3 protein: CASSPFRLGVTGELFF
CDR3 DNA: TGTGCCAGCAGCCCTTTTCGCTTGGGTGTTACCGGGGAGCTGTTTTTT

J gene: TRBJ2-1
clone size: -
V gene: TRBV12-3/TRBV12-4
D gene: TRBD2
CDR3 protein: CASRLETSGYNEQFF
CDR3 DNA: TGTGCCAGCAGGTTGGAGACTAGCGGATACAATGAGCAGTTCTTC

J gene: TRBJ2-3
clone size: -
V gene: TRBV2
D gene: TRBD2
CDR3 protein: CASHTSGSPPATDTQYF
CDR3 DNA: TGTGCCAGCCATACTAGCGGGAGCCCGCCGGCGACGGATACGCAGTATTTT

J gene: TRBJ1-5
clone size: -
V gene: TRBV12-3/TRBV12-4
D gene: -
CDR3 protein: CASRPSGGLQPQHF
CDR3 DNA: TGTGCCAGCAGGCCCTCGGGGGGCCTTCAGCCCCAGCATTTT